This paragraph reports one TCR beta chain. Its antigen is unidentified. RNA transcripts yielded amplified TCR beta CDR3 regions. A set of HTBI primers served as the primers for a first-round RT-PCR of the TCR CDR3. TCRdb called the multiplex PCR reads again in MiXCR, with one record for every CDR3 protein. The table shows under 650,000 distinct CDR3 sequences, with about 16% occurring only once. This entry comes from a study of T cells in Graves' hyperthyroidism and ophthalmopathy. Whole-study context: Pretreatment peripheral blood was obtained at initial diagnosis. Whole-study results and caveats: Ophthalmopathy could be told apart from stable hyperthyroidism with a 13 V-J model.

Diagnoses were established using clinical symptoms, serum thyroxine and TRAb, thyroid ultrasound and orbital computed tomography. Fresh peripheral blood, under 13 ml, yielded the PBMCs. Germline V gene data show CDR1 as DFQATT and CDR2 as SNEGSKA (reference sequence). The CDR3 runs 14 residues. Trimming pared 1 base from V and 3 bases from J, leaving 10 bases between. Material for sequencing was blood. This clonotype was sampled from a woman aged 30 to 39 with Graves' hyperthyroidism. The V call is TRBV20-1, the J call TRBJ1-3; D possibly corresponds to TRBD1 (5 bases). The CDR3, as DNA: TGCAGTGCTAGAGGTAGTGGGGGTGGAAACACCATATATTTT. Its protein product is CSARGSGGGNTIYF.